These T cell receptor beta chains were read from a single sample in a study of PD-1 blockade in classical Hodgkin lymphoma. Measured with immunoSEQ multiplex PCR; TCRdb has only the in-frame clones, and not every one. The sample yields tens of thousands of clones, roughly 91% seen once. The specimen was peripheral blood mononuclear cells (PBMCs), collected at baseline. These receptors were taken from a human donor with classical Hodgkin lymphoma. Both conserved end residues are part of each CDR3. A D gene is named only where the DNA matches it firmly. Size values are once, few and many counts, or a class for expanded clones, and some rows have none.

TRBJ1-2,NA,NA,TRBV6-4,CASRGLGQAGGYGYTF,TGTGCCAGCAGAGGCTTAGGGCAGGCTGGAGGCTATGGCTACACCTTC
TRBJ2-7,NA,TRBD2,TRBV7-9,CASSSTSGNIGEQYF,TGTGCCAGCAGCTCGACTAGCGGGAACATCGGCGAGCAGTACTTC
TRBJ2-5,NA,NA,TRBV5-1,CASASGTEETQYF,TGCGCCAGTGCATCCGGGACGGAGGAGACCCAGTACTTC
TRBJ2-1,NA,TRBD2,TRBV5-1,CASSSGTSGKASYNEQFF,TGCGCCAGCAGCTCCGGGACTAGCGGGAAAGCGTCCTACAATGAGCAGTTCTTC
TRBJ2-1,NA,NA,TRBV6-5,CASSYTGSSYNEQFF,TGTGCCAGCAGTTACACGGGTAGCTCCTACAATGAGCAGTTCTTC
TRBJ2-7,NA,TRBD2,TRBV29-1,CSVEGTSGLEQYF,TGCAGCGTTGAGGGGACTAGCGGCCTGGAGCAGTACTTC
TRBJ2-2,NA,TRBD1,TRBV6-6,CASRAPGQANTGELFF,TGTGCCAGCAGAGCTCCGGGACAGGCGAACACCGGGGAGCTGTTTTTT
TRBJ2-4,NA,TRBD1,TRBV5-1,CASSHGQGDIQYF,TGCGCCAGCAGCCACGGACAGGGGGACATTCAGTACTTC
TRBJ2-1,NA,NA,TRBV7-9,CASSPRTPYNEQFF,TGTGCCAGCAGCCCAAGGACCCCCTACAATGAGCAGTTCTTC
TRBJ1-4,NA,NA,TRBV9,CASSVGGATNEKLFF,TGTGCCAGCAGCGTAGGGGGGGCAACTAATGAAAAACTGTTTTTT
TRBJ2-2,NA,TRBD2,TRBV7-3,CASSAHHFSGRPGWTGELFF,TGTGCCAGCAGCGCCCATCACTTTAGCGGGAGGCCAGGGTGGACCGGGGAGCTGTTTTTT
TRBJ1-5,NA,NA,TRBV27,CASRGGPNQPQHF,TGTGCCAGCAGAGGGGGTCCCAATCAGCCCCAGCATTTT
TRBJ2-1,once,NA,TRBV9,CASSAFGINEQFF,TGTGCCAGCAGCGCCTTCGGGATTAATGAGCAGTTCTTC
TRBJ2-5,NA,TRBD2,TRBV5-4,CASSPDGGGQETQYF,TGTGCCAGCAGCCCGGATGGCGGGGGCCAAGAGACCCAGTACTTC
TRBJ2-7,NA,NA,TRBV7-9,CASSGDLLYEQYF,TGTGCCAGCAGCGGGGATTTACTTTACGAGCAGTACTTC
TRBJ2-6,NA,NA,TRBV10-3,CAISDSRGAVFSGANVLTF,TGTGCCATCAGTGACAGCCGTGGAGCAGTTTTCTCTGGGGCCAACGTCCTGACTTTC
TRBJ2-5,NA,TRBD2,TRBV28,CASSLAGGEETQYF,TGTGCCAGCAGCTTAGCGGGAGGGGAGGAGACCCAGTACTTC
TRBJ1-1,NA,NA,TRBV7-8,CASSFRDTEAFF,TGTGCCAGCAGCTTCAGGGACACTGAAGCTTTCTTT
TRBJ1-4,once,NA,TRBV5-1,CASSPDSTNEKLFF,TGCGCCAGCAGCCCGGACAGCACTAATGAAAAACTGTTTTTT
TRBJ2-3,NA,TRBD2,TRBV7-9,CASSLARLAVRDTQYF,TGTGCCAGCAGCTTAGCGCGACTAGCCGTCCGGGATACGCAGTATTTT
TRBJ1-6,NA,NA,TRBV5-6,CASSPKGWYTDSPLHF,TGTGCCAGCAGTCCTAAAGGGTGGTACACCGACTCACCCCTCCACTTT
TRBJ2-2,NA,TRBD2,TRBV9,CASSVDDIVLAEFTGELFF,TGTGCCAGCAGCGTAGATGACATTGTACTAGCGGAGTTCACCGGGGAGCTGTTTTTT
TRBJ2-7,few,NA,TRBV9,CASGPGGLGYEQYF,TGTGCCAGCGGCCCTGGGGGATTGGGCTACGAGCAGTACTTC
TRBJ1-2,NA,NA,TRBV5-1,CASSFLSEAYGYTF,TGCGCCAGCAGCTTCCTTTCAGAGGCCTATGGCTACACCTTC
TRBJ1-5,NA,NA,TRBV7-9,CASSHREVNQPQHF,TGTGCCAGCAGCCACCGGGAGGTCAATCAGCCCCAGCATTTT
TRBJ2-2,NA,NA,TRBV6-1,CASSDMVPGALNTGELFF,TGTGCCAGCAGTGATATGGTCCCGGGGGCCTTGAACACCGGGGAGCTGTTTTTT
TRBJ1-3,NA,NA,TRBV5-1,CASSLWGSSSGNTIYF,TGCGCCAGCAGCCTCTGGGGCAGCAGCTCTGGAAACACCATATATTTT
TRBJ2-3,NA,TRBD2,TRBV5-1,CASSMTSGNTDTQYF,TGCGCCAGCAGCATGACTAGCGGAAACACAGATACGCAGTATTTT
TRBJ2-1,NA,NA,TRBV5-1,CASSTQSYNEQFF,TGCGCCAGCAGCACACAATCCTACAATGAGCAGTTCTTC
TRBJ2-3,NA,NA,TRBV19,CASSIGDTQYF,TGTGCCAGTAGTATAGGAGATACGCAGTATTTT
TRBJ1-1,NA,NA,TRBV7-9,CASSLETGVKGTEAFF,TGTGCCAGCAGCTTAGAAACCGGGGTAAAGGGCACTGAAGCTTTCTTT
TRBJ2-1,NA,NA,TRBV11-2,CASSLVTAYNEQFF,TGTGCCAGCAGCTTAGTGACAGCTTACAATGAGCAGTTCTTC
TRBJ1-2,NA,TRBD1,TRBV29-1,CSAHLQGPGYTF,TGCAGCGCCCACTTACAGGGGCCTGGCTACACCTTC
TRBJ2-4,NA,TRBD1,TRBV6-5,CASSFDPGQGSIIQYF,TGTGCCAGCAGTTTCGACCCGGGACAGGGGTCTATCATTCAGTACTTC